This T cell receptor beta chain came from a study of PD-1 blockade in mismatch repair-deficient tumors. Overall study: All were previously treated, progressing patients with approximately 12 mismatch repair-deficient cancer types.

The CDR3 length is 14 residues. Per the germline V gene, CDR1 is SGHTA and CDR2 is FQGTGA. Trimming removed 2 bases from V and 4 bases from J, with 12 bases in between. Sequencing was performed with immunoSEQ multiplex PCR; in TCRdb, only in-frame clones are kept and a portion is missing. In the table there are about 68,000 clones, 70% to 85% of which are singletons. Every patient had mismatch repair deficiency by PCR or immunohistochemistry. TCR sequencing covered a few patients who responded to pembrolizumab. The starting material was peripheral blood, obtained 2 weeks after starting pembrolizumab. The sequence was collected from an adult with mismatch repair-deficient cancer. The chain recombines TRBV7-3 with TRBJ2-7; a weak D match, TRBD1 (5 bases). The CDR3 DNA follows: TGTGCCAGCAGCTTACGGTCAGGGCAGTACGAGCAGTACTTC. This sequence encodes CASSLRSGQYEQYF.